The subject of this entry is one T cell receptor beta chain. Its antigen is still unknown. Via the markers CD45RO/CCR7/CD25/CD127/CD95/CD27, stem cell-like memory, regulatory, central memory and naive CD4+ cells were sorted. Every sorted population was more than 98% pure. Expressed TCRB transcripts got sequenced, as all isolated RNA was reverse transcribed. The table came from immunoSEQ multiplex PCR; TCRdb's copy has only in-frame clones and leaves some out. The sample has around 430,000 clones; roughly 30% are singletons. These data originate in a study of beta chain features in type 1 diabetes. Study-wide results and caveats: These data did not resolve whether HLA type affects TCRB rearrangement.

The germline V and J ends were trimmed by 8 bases and 5 bases, with 15 bases remaining between them. The CDR3 has 13 amino acids. CDR1 and CDR2 from the germline V gene are MGHDK and SYGVNS. This chain uses TRBV25-1 with TRBJ2-5; tentatively, D is TRBD1 (5 bases). The source of this sequence is a man younger than 30 in good health. The sample comprised naive CD4+ T cells from blood. CDR3: CASGPAGRETQYF. The CDR3 DNA reads as TGTGCCAGCGGGCCGGCAGGGCGGGAGACCCAGTACTTC.